Listed below are T cell receptor beta chains from one sample, sequenced in a study of chemoradiotherapy in HPV16-positive cancers. Sequencing was performed with immunoSEQ multiplex PCR; in TCRdb, only in-frame clones are kept and a portion is missing. The table records 1,500 to 2,000 clones, less than 80% of them present only once. The specimen was tumor tissue, collected from a patient who underwent chemoradiotherapy. The receptors derive from a human donor with HPV-associated anogenital cancer. The CDR3 runs from the conserved cysteine through the conserved F or W. The order of the fields is V gene, D gene, CDR3 protein. The D gene is left open where the match is weak.

>TRBV30|TRBD1
CAWGTGVGEQYF
>TRBV2|NA
CASSGDRSNTEAFF
>TRBV11-2|NA
CASSFPGTLNTGELFF
>TRBV10-1|NA
CASGRGIFGELFF
>TRBV6-1|NA
CASRSRTDANYGYTF
>TRBV5-6|NA
CASSRAGIESDTQYF
>TRBV6-1|NA
CASRSTGQPQHF
>TRBV5-6|NA
CASSYTGRGVIFEAFF
>TRBV19|TRBD1
CASSMRTGGKSGANVLTF
>TRBV7-8|NA
CASSRYGQSSYEQYF
>TRBV5-5|NA
CASSRRGDSPDTIYF
>TRBV7-9|TRBD1
CASSGQTGGTDTQYF
>TRBV7-3|NA
CASSPTPVISQGAGELFF
>TRBV30|NA
CAWSSGDRPQHF
>TRBV18|TRBD1
CASSPRQGGSANEKLFF
>TRBV4-2|NA
CASSQVLGQPQHF
>TRBV4-1|NA
CASSLEGNEQFF
>TRBV5-5|TRBD2
CASSFEGRATDTQYF
>TRBV28|NA
CASSLGDREETQYF
>TRBV13|NA
CASRWGMGDSEAFF
>TRBV6-6|NA
CASSSRGYTEKLFF
>TRBV5-5|TRBD1
CASSSGTGSSTGELFF
>TRBV9|NA
CASSVDASPSDTQYF
>TRBV11-2|TRBD1
CASSSRDRGTPLHF
>TRBV2|NA
CASRPLVGPFEQYF
>TRBV10-2|TRBD2
CASSESGWGLALEDTQYF
>TRBV2|NA
CASSSDWNTGELFF
>TRBV2|NA
CASRAGDSPLHF